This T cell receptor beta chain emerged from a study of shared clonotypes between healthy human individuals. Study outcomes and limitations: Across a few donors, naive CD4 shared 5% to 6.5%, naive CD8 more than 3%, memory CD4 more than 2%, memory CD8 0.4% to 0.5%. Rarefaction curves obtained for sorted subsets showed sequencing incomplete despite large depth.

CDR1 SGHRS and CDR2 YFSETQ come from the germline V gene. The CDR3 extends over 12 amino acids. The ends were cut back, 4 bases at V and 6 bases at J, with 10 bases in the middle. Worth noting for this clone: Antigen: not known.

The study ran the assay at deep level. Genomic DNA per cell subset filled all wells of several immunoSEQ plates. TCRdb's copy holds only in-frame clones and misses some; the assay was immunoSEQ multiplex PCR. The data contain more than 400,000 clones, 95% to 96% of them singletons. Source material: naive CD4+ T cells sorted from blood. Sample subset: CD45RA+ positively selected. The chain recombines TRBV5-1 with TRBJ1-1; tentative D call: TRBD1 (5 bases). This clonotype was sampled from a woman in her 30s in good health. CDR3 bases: TGCGCCAGCAGCGGTGGGACCCCTGAAGCTTTCTTT. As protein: CASSGGTPEAFF.